The clone carrying this T cell receptor (beta chain) has just a few counts. Its antigen is undetermined. This CDR3 has 16 residues. Germline V gives CDR1 LGHNA, CDR2 YNFKEQ. J was trimmed by 4 bases and V by 3 bases; bases with no gene match: 8. The sample comes from a study of shared clonotypes between healthy human individuals. CD45RO-negative cells were positively selected for CCR7, leaving out terminally differentiated effector memory CD45RA+ cells. The study's findings and limits: Larger richness was generally estimated for naive than memory subsets.

Sequenced by immunoSEQ multiplex PCR; TCRdb stores in-frame clones only, minus some. Among around 640,000 clones listed, 96% were seen once. The rearrangement links TRBV4-2 to TRBJ2-2, with TRBD2 matching 7 bases. The specimen was naive CD8+ T cells sorted from blood. This TCR came from a woman aged 25 to 39 in good health. The CDR3, as DNA: TGTGCCAGCAGCCATGATTGGACGGGGGGCACCGGGGAGCTGTTTTTT. Translation gives CASSHDWTGGTGELFF.